Here is one T cell receptor (beta chain) with its context. Its antigen is currently not known. Base qualities are not provided; no much larger clone lies one nucleotide away. Receptors were amplified or captured by the immunoSEQ multiplex PCR assay. For the multiplex PCR, a mixture combining 60 forward primers for TCR Vbeta segments and 13 reverse primers for TCR Jbeta segments was used. Amplification of the CDR3 region of rearranged TCR beta genes was performed with a multiplex PCR assay on genomic DNA. On the Illumina HiSeq System, the amplified TCR beta libraries were sequenced as 87-base-pair reads. The original methods were these. Across the 670 or so repertoires, a later analysis counted tens of millions of unique TCR beta chains, 9.5 million to 12 million of which were shared by at least two donors. Raw reads were error-corrected and collapsed into unique sequences by a nearest-neighbor algorithm in which closely related sequences were merged to remove PCR and sequencing errors. To assign V, D and J gene segments, CDR3 sequences were aligned to IMGT reference sequences. For a sequence to be retained, a match of at least six nucleotides to both a V gene segment and a J gene segment was required. Rearrangements were called productive when the CDR3 lacked stop codons and stayed in frame with V and J; all others were non-productive. Following IMGT convention, CDR3 was defined as the stretch from the second conserved V-encoded cysteine to the conserved J-encoded phenylalanine. In an earlier analysis of roughly 580 of the donors, sequences lacking an unambiguous match to a single V gene segment were excluded. An earlier analysis of several hundred of the donors called V segments functional above 56.7% productive rearrangements and segregating when the between-donor standard deviation exceeded 5%. A statistical classification framework was built to diagnose cytomegalovirus status from the catalog of TCR beta chain sequences. A later analysis assigned V and J genes by comparing TCR nucleotide sequences with IMGT/GENE-DB human TR gene sequences. The TCRdist pipeline was used in a later analysis to assign CDR3 sequences and most-parsimonious VDJ recombination scenarios. In a later analysis, each TCR beta chain was defined by its CDR3 amino acid sequence together with its V-gene family, and reads without a unique V-gene family were excluded. A later analysis removed 500 to 650 highly shared, low-generation-probability nucleotide sequences to deal with suspected cross-contamination and a sequencing artifact. For each public chain, a later analysis derived a clonal expansion index from normalized ranks of inferred template counts within each repertoire. A later analysis computed generation probabilities with a VDJ recombination model fitted to out-of-frame rearrangements, and checked the results against IGoR. Hypergeometric tests were used in a later analysis to score TCR-TCR, TCR-HLA and TCR-CMV co-occurrence, with a repertoire-size bias correction applied to the TCR pairs. In a later analysis, false discovery rates were estimated by permuting HLA or CMV assignments 20 times. In a later analysis, co-occurring TCRs were grouped using DBSCAN, with TCRdist sequence similarity added in when clustering inside HLA-allele-positive subsets. For co-occurrence clustering, repertoires with fewer than 30,000 or more than 120,000 public chains were excluded, along with 4 to 6 repertoires with anomalous nucleotide sharing. TCRdb holds this immuneACCESS table with in-frame rearrangements only. Some clones are missing; in checked studies, unresolved V genes explain under half, and the rest has no known cause. D and trimming come from the DNA, and the V and J calls and clone size come from that table. The sample table shows around 140,000 clones, and around three quarters are seen once. The ten biggest clones cover approximately 13% of the sample.

In total, fewer than 750 healthy bone marrow donors made up the cohort. At the time of sampling, every cohort member was nominally healthy, though immune exposures that went unrecorded were likely present. The donor was CMV seropositive and was included in the group of 250 to 350 seropositive cohort members. Every donor gave a peripheral blood sample, and the peripheral blood mononuclear cells from that sample were used for TCR beta sequencing. The Qiagen DNeasy Blood Extraction Kit was used to extract genomic DNA from the blood cell samples. This sample was taken from a study of cytomegalovirus exposure and HLA in healthy donors (dated by TCRdb to about 2017). Background for the entire study: An earlier analysis of approximately 600 of the donors reported approximately 270 Gb of sequence data and roughly 100 million unique TCR beta sequences from about 180 million T cells. Among roughly 400 genotyped donors of the cohort, an average of roughly 230,000 unique TCR beta nucleotide sequences was sequenced per donor, of which about 19% were non-productive. Roughly five DR-DQ haplotypes were treated as single units for association and clustering because of strong linkage in the cohort. Rather than using new phenotypic data, the later analysis identified candidate immune exposures from TCR beta sequences and from how often those sequences occurred across donors. Donor age, sex, ethnicity and CMV serostatus were compiled alongside the repertoire data. The genetic ancestry cluster associated with self-reported Caucasian donors included around 76% of the 350 to 500 genotyped donors. An earlier analysis of several hundred of the donors applied high-throughput TCR beta sequencing to assess whether each TCR beta V gene segment acted as functional or pseudogenic. A later analysis re-examined previously published TCR beta repertoires from 610 or so donors and added high-resolution HLA genotyping to investigate patterns of TCR occurrence. Both class I and class II loci were covered by HLA typing, at four-digit resolution. The aim of the study was to test whether cataloging public T cell receptors could identify signatures of past pathogen exposure. Besides the first cohort of 550 to 750 subjects, a separate validation cohort made up of about 120 different subjects was used. Genome-wide SNP genotypes for about 55% of the roughly 670 donors were used in a later genetic analysis, which treated that subset as a discovery cohort. The number of donors typed differed by locus, with roughly 629-640 for A, B, C, DRB1 and DQB1, around 520 for DQA1, some 570 for DPA1, and under 490 for DPB1. Using immunosequencing, the study profiled T cell repertoires from around 680 subjects and related those repertoires to cytomegalovirus serostatus. About 330 gigabases of sequencing data and approximately 92 million unique TCR sequences made up an early release that covered several hundred HLA-typed donors. High-throughput TCR immunosequencing, statistical association of individual TCRs with disease status, and machine learning were combined to predict cytomegalovirus infection status. All discovery cohort repertoires had been generated on a single sequencing platform.

V lost 2 bases and J lost 5 bases, and the count of bases not matched to a germline gene is 2. The CDR3 measures 13 amino acids from cysteine to phenylalanine. Solely the CDR3 DNA is kept, with 39 bases framed from the first base. CDR1 is given as SNHLY and CDR2 as FYNNEI, both from the germline V gene. Study-level results and caveats: This cohort had only TCR beta chains sequenced, and the lack of alpha or paired-chain data limited which features could be detected. An association between a missense DCLRE1C variant and V-gene and J-gene trimming of TCR beta chains was found in a later genetic analysis and replicated in an independent cohort. Broadly in line with IMGT annotations, most TCR beta V segments showed up in productive rearrangements about 90% or about 30% of the time in an earlier analysis of about 500 of the donors. The 87-base-pair reads could not distinguish some IMGT-functional V segments, including TRBV6-2 and TRBV6-3, so those segments were excluded. A later analysis reported that several top co-occurrence clusters appeared linked to parvovirus B19, influenza, CMV and Epstein-Barr virus. A further reported finding was that TCR beta sequences accurately predicted the HLA-A and HLA-B alleles for most subjects in the first cohort. In a later analysis, 16,951 TCR beta sequences were associated with specific HLA alleles at a false discovery rate of 0.05. For the cohort, immune exposure information was limited to CMV serostatus. A cluster of highly shared sequence variants was judged likely to be a technical artifact of the sequencing pipeline. Linkage disequilibrium might explain the correlated functional status among segregating V segments, but an unknown experimental factor could not be ruled out. While some public TCRs were present in many individuals, most TCR sequences turned up only very rarely across donors. When HLA alleles, especially DR and DQ, strongly co-occurred, TCR associations were difficult to assign to individual alleles. Sequencing depth was assumed to be roughly uniform across donors in the presence/absence analyses, though that assumption may not hold. A later analysis found that most CMV-associated TCR beta chains appeared HLA-restricted, with HLA associations seemingly driven largely by CMV exposure. In vitro tests confirmed that a few of the cytomegalovirus-associated TCR beta chains recognize cytomegalovirus antigens. According to a later genetic analysis, donors in an Asian-associated ancestry cluster had fewer N-insertions in productive TCRs than the approximately 630-donor mean. In a later analysis, HLA-associated TCR beta chains showed more clonal expansion and lower generation probabilities than non-associated chains that were equally common. About 15 rarely observed V segments, including chromosome 9 orphons, were excluded from the earlier analysis of some 590 of the donors because counts were too low. The classifier was reported to diagnose cytomegalovirus status with high specificity and sensitivity in both the original and validation cohorts. Because HLA typing was unavailable for some donors at each locus, only the typed subset was used in association tests. The authors suggested that the approach could potentially be generalized to other disease states and immunological phenotypes. In a later analysis, the rate of TCR association differed among HLA loci, with DRB1 alleles having the most associated TCRs and HLA-C alleles having the fewest. The study listed around 160 TCR beta chains as associated with cytomegalovirus.

The chain is assembled from TRBV2 and TRBJ2-5, with 7 junctional bases fitting TRBD2. This clonotype originated in a man aged 40-55 years in good health and CMV-seropositive. The material sequenced was PBMCs. The encoded CDR3 is CASSEQGGETQYF. The sequence in DNA is TGTGCCAGCAGTGAACAGGGAGGGGAGACCCAGTACTTC.